Listed below are T cell receptor beta chains from one sample, sequenced in a study of early T cells in non-severe SARS-CoV-2 infection. TCRdb reprocessed the 5' RACE reads with MiXCR, giving one entry per CDR3 protein. The table lists about 100,000 distinct CDR3 sequences, 13% of them singletons. Sequencing was performed on whole blood. The receptors stem from an adult who was a healthcare worker with PCR-confirmed SARS-CoV-2 infection or an uninfected control (not recorded which). Each CDR3 is given with its conserved first and last residue. D genes are given only for firm matches. Clone size is given for some rows only: seen once, a few or many times, or a class if the clone is expanded.

13,many,TRBJ1-2,NA,TRBV20-1,CSARASGTYGYTF,TGCAGTGCTAGGGCCAGTGGCACCTATGGCTACACCTTC
16,NA,TRBJ2-5,TRBD2,TRBV27,CASSPRLAGMKETQYF,TGTGCCAGCAGTCCCCGACTAGCGGGGATGAAAGAGACCCAGTACTTC
12,NA,TRBJ2-1,NA,TRBV2,CASRPEGDEQFF,TGTGCCAGCAGGCCCGAGGGGGATGAGCAGTTCTTC
14,few,TRBJ2-1,NA,TRBV18,CASSPALGANEQFF,TGTGCCAGCTCACCAGCTCTGGGGGCCAATGAGCAGTTCTTC
17,many,TRBJ1-2,NA,TRBV5-8,CASTTGTKYRYSYGYTF,TGTGCCAGCACTACGGGGACCAAATATCGCTACAGCTATGGCTACACCTTC
17,few,TRBJ2-2,NA,TRBV6-2/TRBV6-3,CASSYSGGLLNTGELFF,TGTGCCAGCAGTTACTCGGGGGGACTTCTGAACACCGGGGAGCTGTTTTTT
15,NA,TRBJ2-7,NA,TRBV12-3/TRBV12-4,CASSREAGDSYEQYF,TGTGCCAGCAGTAGGGAGGCAGGGGACTCCTACGAGCAGTACTTC
15,NA,TRBJ2-7,TRBD1,TRBV7-2,CASSLGGTGGYEQYF,TGTGCCAGCAGCTTAGGAGGGACAGGGGGCTACGAGCAGTACTTC
14,many,TRBJ2-1,TRBD1,TRBV10-3,CAIRGTGSDGEQFF,TGTGCCATCAGGGGGACAGGGAGTGACGGTGAGCAGTTCTTC
14,many,TRBJ1-2,NA,TRBV10-3,CAISEAGTPIGYTF,TGTGCCATCAGTGAGGCCGGGACCCCCATTGGCTACACCTTC
15,NA,TRBJ2-3,NA,TRBV20-1,CSARLPPGGTDTQYF,TGCAGTGCTAGACTGCCCCCGGGGGGCACAGATACGCAGTATTTT
13,many,TRBJ2-2,NA,TRBV11-2,CASSYTNTGELFF,TGTGCCAGCAGCTACACGAACACCGGGGAGCTGTTTTTT
15,NA,TRBJ2-1,NA,TRBV5-5,CASSFVAGSNNEQFF,TGTGCCAGCAGCTTCGTCGCAGGATCCAACAATGAGCAGTTCTTC
14,NA,TRBJ1-1,NA,TRBV6-6,CASSWSWRDTEAFF,TGTGCCAGCAGTTGGTCCTGGAGGGACACTGAAGCTTTCTTT
14,many,TRBJ1-1,NA,TRBV2,CASRATGQRVLVFF,TGTGCCAGCAGGGCTACAGGACAGAGGGTCTTGGTATTCTTT
16,NA,TRBJ2-7,NA,TRBV6-2/TRBV6-3,CASSYSRADRPYEQYF,TGTGCCAGCAGTTACTCGAGGGCGGACAGACCCTACGAGCAGTACTTC
17,many,TRBJ2-4,NA,TRBV28,CASSTGGQGSAKNIQYF,TGTGCCAGCAGTACGGGAGGACAGGGATCAGCCAAAAACATTCAGTACTTC
13,NA,TRBJ1-5,NA,TRBV12-3/TRBV12-4,CASSPGTHQPQHF,TGTGCCAGCTCACCCGGGACGCATCAGCCCCAGCATTTT
17,few,TRBJ1-5,NA,TRBV11-3,CASSLVPGDNSNQPQHF,TGTGCCAGCAGCTTAGTCCCGGGGGATAATAGCAATCAGCCCCAGCATTTT
13,NA,TRBJ1-1,TRBD1,TRBV24-1,CATKETGQGEAFF,TGTGCCACCAAAGAGACAGGGCAAGGTGAAGCTTTCTTT
17,few,TRBJ1-5,NA,TRBV20-1,CSAIKSDSYYSNQPQHF,TGCAGTGCTATAAAGTCGGACAGCTATTATAGCAATCAGCCCCAGCATTTT
16,many,TRBJ1-1,TRBD1,TRBV7-9,CASSLSGQGMNTEAFF,TGTGCCAGCAGCTTATCAGGACAGGGTATGAACACTGAAGCTTTCTTT
12,NA,TRBJ2-4,NA,TRBV19,CASSIRLGIQYF,TGTGCCAGTAGTATACGGTTAGGCATTCAGTACTTC
13,many,TRBJ1-1,NA,TRBV2,CASSEGRNTEAFF,TGTGCCAGCAGTGAGGGAAGGAACACTGAAGCTTTCTTT
15,many,TRBJ2-3,TRBD2,TRBV24-1,CATSEHRDYTDTQYF,TGTGCCACCAGTGAGCACCGGGACTACACAGATACGCAGTATTTT
15,many,TRBJ2-1,TRBD2,TRBV19,CASSIGTSGYNEQFF,TGTGCCAGTAGTATCGGGACTAGCGGCTACAATGAGCAGTTCTTC
15,NA,TRBJ2-3,TRBD2,TRBV11-2,CANSLFGGGTDTQYF,TGTGCCAACAGCTTATTCGGCGGGGGGACAGATACGCAGTATTTT
14,NA,TRBJ1-1,NA,TRBV18,CASSPEGGGTEAFF,TGTGCCAGCTCACCTGAGGGGGGAGGCACTGAAGCTTTCTTT
15,many,TRBJ2-5,NA,TRBV4-2,CASSPQTEGMETQYF,TGTGCCAGCAGCCCCCAAACGGAGGGAATGGAGACCCAGTACTTC
16,few,TRBJ2-3,TRBD1,TRBV9,CASSGGAGTVTDTQYF,TGTGCCAGCAGCGGAGGAGCCGGGACAGTCACAGATACGCAGTATTTT
18,NA,TRBJ1-2,TRBD1,TRBV4-2,CASSPRNRPGQGSYGYTF,TGTGCCAGCAGCCCCAGAAATAGACCGGGACAGGGGAGCTATGGCTACACCTTC
15,few,TRBJ2-6,TRBD2,TRBV28,CASNSGGYGANVLTF,TGTGCCAGCAACTCCGGGGGGTACGGGGCCAACGTCCTGACTTTC
15,NA,TRBJ2-3,TRBD1,TRBV20-1,CSASRGQGRADTQYF,TGCAGTGCTAGCCGAGGACAGGGGAGGGCAGATACGCAGTATTTT
16,NA,TRBJ1-1,TRBD1,TRBV28,CASSPTGNVENTEAFF,TGTGCCAGCAGTCCGACAGGGAATGTTGAGAACACTGAAGCTTTCTTT
15,many,TRBJ2-1,NA,TRBV7-7,CASSSGRSSYNEQFF,TGTGCTAGCAGCTCCGGCCGTAGCTCCTACAATGAGCAGTTCTTC
14,few,TRBJ2-1,NA,TRBV12-3/TRBV12-4,CASSAQTDYNEQFF,TGTGCCAGCAGCGCCCAAACGGACTACAATGAGCAGTTCTTC
14,NA,TRBJ2-3,TRBD2,TRBV7-2,CASSLERGTYTQYF,TGTGCCAGCAGCTTAGAGCGGGGGACTTATACGCAGTATTTT
16,many,TRBJ2-2,TRBD2,TRBV10-2,CASSELAGPVTGELFF,TGCGCCAGCAGTGAGCTAGCGGGGCCGGTCACCGGGGAGCTGTTTTTT
13,few,TRBJ2-7,TRBD1,TRBV29-1,CSVGLGQESEQYF,TGCAGCGTTGGGCTGGGACAGGAGAGCGAGCAGTACTTC
13,NA,TRBJ2-5,TRBD2,TRBV6-1,CASRRAGYETQYF,TGTGCCAGCAGAAGAGCGGGGTACGAGACCCAGTACTTC
11,many,TRBJ2-7,NA,TRBV10-1,CASSDSTEQYF,TGCGCCAGCAGTGACTCCACCGAGCAGTACTTC
14,NA,TRBJ2-7,NA,TRBV28,CASSTSEGVPEQYF,TGTGCCAGCAGTACCAGCGAGGGGGTCCCCGAGCAGTACTTC
15,few,TRBJ2-7,TRBD2,TRBV7-2,CASSYLAGGQYEQYF,TGTGCCAGCAGCTACTTAGCGGGGGGGCAATACGAGCAGTACTTC
20,few,TRBJ2-5,TRBD2,TRBV4-1,CASSQEGVAGGNPSQETQYF,TGCGCCAGCAGCCAAGAGGGAGTAGCGGGGGGAAATCCCTCCCAAGAGACCCAGTACTTC
16,many,TRBJ1-6,NA,TRBV20-1,CSARDPGGIKNSPLHF,TGCAGTGCTAGAGATCCTGGCGGGATAAAGAATTCACCCCTCCACTTT
17,many,TRBJ2-2,NA,TRBV7-9,CASSFRYQGRGGGELFF,TGTGCCAGCAGCTTCCGCTACCAAGGCAGGGGAGGCGGGGAGCTGTTTTTT
12,NA,TRBJ1-2,TRBD1,TRBV20-1,CSVGQGVYGYTF,TGCAGTGTTGGACAGGGGGTATATGGCTACACCTTC
14,many,TRBJ2-1,TRBD2,TRBV7-2,CASSLGGGFHEQFF,TGTGCCAGCAGCTTAGGCGGGGGGTTCCATGAGCAGTTCTTC
14,NA,TRBJ1-6,NA,TRBV7-2,CASSPTARGSPLHF,TGTGCCAGCAGCCCAACGGCCAGGGGTTCACCCCTCCACTTT
15,many,TRBJ2-4,TRBD1,TRBV11-2,CASSLNRSPSRGPYF,TGTGCCAGCAGCTTAAATCGGAGCCCCTCCAGGGGGCCGTACTTC
14,few,TRBJ1-4,TRBD1,TRBV12-3/TRBV12-4,CASSLGQTNEKLFF,TGTGCCAGCAGTTTGGGACAGACGAATGAAAAACTGTTTTTT
14,few,TRBJ1-1,TRBD1,TRBV28,CASSLGDRVTEAFF,TGTGCCAGCAGTTTGGGGGACAGGGTCACTGAAGCTTTCTTT
13,few,TRBJ2-1,NA,TRBV11-2,CASSSDPRNEQFF,TGTGCCAGCAGTTCAGACCCCCGCAATGAGCAGTTCTTC